This T cell receptor (beta chain) was found in a study of blood T cell repertoires in COVID-19. The CDR3 spans 13 residues. V dropped 4 bases and J dropped 10 bases, with 13 bases sitting between them. This clone was picked up a small number of times. Some clones are missing from TCRdb's copy, which holds only in-frame ones; the method was immunoSEQ multiplex PCR. This sample carries about 69,000 clones, 79% of them seen once, and the ten largest clones take around 47%. The V call is TRBV12-3 or TRBV12-4, the J call TRBJ1-4; D unresolved. This TCR derives from a human donor in a cohort sampled during active COVID-19. The sequencing sample was made of peripheral blood. CDR3 residues: CASSSAPRRKLFF. The CDR3 DNA reads TGTGCCAGCAGTTCAGCCCCGCGGAGAAAACTGTTTTTT.